This T cell receptor beta chain was sequenced during a study of T-cell memory formation after mild COVID-19. From the 5' RACE reads, TCRdb called clonotypes with MiXCR, one entry per CDR3 protein. This table has around 140,000 distinct CDR3 sequences, 15% to 20% appearing once. V lost 4 bases and J lost 8; bases outside the gene matches: 18. CDR3 length: 18 amino acids. The specimen sequenced was PBMCs or a T cell subset sorted from them (not recorded which). The clonotype comes from an adult woman who had mild COVID-19 (a few samples of this study predate the infection). Cell type and time point are not known. The chain employs TRBV12-3 or TRBV12-4 and TRBJ2-1; TRBD2 agrees at 9 bases. CDR3 sequence (DNA): TGTGCCAGCAGTTCCGGGACTAGCTTTAGGATCGGCGCGTATGAGCAGTTCTTC. Translating gives CASSSGTSFRIGAYEQFF.